The next 27 T cell receptor beta chains were all read from a single sample in a study of blood T cells in healthy people across ages. It was with a sample-barcoded 5' primer and a J-beta primer mix that a second PCR of roughly 7 to 11 cycles was run. TCRdb reprocessed the 5' RACE reads with MiXCR, giving one entry per CDR3 protein. The sample yields 1.5 million to 2 million distinct CDR3 sequences, about 49% seen once. The sequenced material came from blood. These receptors came from a woman in her 40s in good health.

This clonotype has just a few counts. The chain carries TRBV6-1 and TRBJ2-5, with D possibly being TRBD1 (5 bases). The ends were cut back, 3 bases at V and 4 bases at J, with 9 bases in the middle. The CDR3 has 13 residues. The germline V gene encodes CDR1 MNHNS and CDR2 SASEGT. DNA of the CDR3: TGTGCCAGCAGTGACAGGGCCGCAGAGACCCAGTACTTC. It specifies CASSDRAAETQYF.

There are a few counts of this clonotype. The genes are TRBV7-9 and TRBJ2-4; TRBD2 might be the D (5 bases). The J call could be wrong; TRBJ2-7 is a better fit for the DNA end. Germline V gene lookup returns CDR1 SEHNR and CDR2 FQNEAQ (reference sequence). This CDR3 region has 14 residues. CDR3 nucleotide sequence: TGTGCCAGCAGCTTTCCACTAGGGCGAAACGAGCAGTACTTC. It yields the protein CASSFPLGRNEQYF.

Remarks on this clonotype: Its ends do not fully match the called genes, so a read error is possible. The rearrangement uses TRBV15 and TRBJ2-5, with TRBD2 matching over 9 bases. This CDR3 has 14 amino acids. In germline, CDR1 is LNHNV, CDR2 YYDKDF (reference sequence). The CDR3, as DNA: TGCGCCACCGGAAATAGCGGGGGTAGCAATGAGCAGTACTTC. This codes for CATGNSGGSNEQYF. The full variable domain, completed using reference TRBV15 and TRBJ2-5, is DAMVIQNPRYQVTQFGKPVTLSCSQTLNHNVMYWYQQKSSQAPKLLFHYYDKDFNNEADTPDNFQSRRPNTSFCFLDIRSPGLGDTAMYLCATGNSGGSNEQYFGPGTRLLVL.

This rearrangement joins TRBV15 to TRBJ2-1; 16 bases fit TRBD2. The CDR3 is made up of 21 amino acids. With 2 bases clipped from V and 4 bases from J, the junction kept 14 bases outside the gene matches. Germline V gene lookup returns CDR1 LNHNV and CDR2 YYDKDF (reference sequence). The CDR3 sequence: CATSRTATGTSGGALYNEQFF. The DNA of the CDR3 is TGTGCCACCAGCAGAACCGCAACCGGGACTAGCGGGGGGGCCCTTTACAATGAGCAGTTCTTC.

The gene calls are TRBV11-2 and TRBJ2-1; 12 bases are a match to TRBD2. The J segment lost 0 bases and the V segment lost 5 bases, leaving 11 bases of the junction unmatched. Germline CDR1 SGHAT, CDR2 FQNNGV. This CDR3 region has 19 residues. The DNA of the CDR3 is TGTGCCAGCAGCCCCAGGACTAGCGGGGCGCCGAGCTCCTACAATGAGCAGTTCTTC. Encoded protein: CASSPRTSGAPSSYNEQFF.

The J gene is TRBJ2-7, the V gene TRBV7-2; D is unresolved. The DNA end is more similar to TRBJ2-5, so the J call may be wrong. CDR3 length: 11 residues. The germline V gene has CDR1 SGHTA and CDR2 FQGNSA. The CDR3 region has the DNA TGTGCCAGCAGCTTAGTCCAGACCCAGTACTTC. Its translation: CASSLVQTQYF.

This clonotype was recorded a few times. This sequence joins TRBV6-5 and TRBJ1-2; D is unresolved. In germline, CDR1 is MNHEY, CDR2 SVGAGI. The CDR3 loop spans 14 amino acids. V lost 0 bases to trimming and J lost 4 bases, with 9 bases between them. The CDR3 DNA follows: TGTGCCAGCAGTTACTCGGTCGGGATCTATGGCTACACCTTC. Residues: CASSYSVGIYGYTF.

The table lists this clonotype with a few counts. DNA for the CDR3: TGTGCCAGCAGCCCGGACCCCCAGGGGACCCAGTACTTC. Protein sequence: CASSPDPQGTQYF. The chain carries TRBV3-1 and TRBJ2-5; TRBD1 is a possible D gene (5 bases). CDR1 is LGHDT and CDR2 is YNNKEL in the germline V gene (reference sequence). The V end lost 4 bases, the J end lost 7 bases, and 13 bases lay between the germline ends. CDR3 length: 13 residues.

The J gene is TRBJ2-5, the V gene TRBV20-1, with 8 bases matching TRBD2. The CDR3 extends over 15 amino acids. Germline V lookup: CDR1 DFQATT, CDR2 SNEGSKA (reference sequence). Germline trimming cut 4 bases from V and 5 bases from J; bases unmatched to any gene: 12. For the CDR3, the DNA is TGCAGTGCTAAGAGACCGGGACTAGTACGCGAGACCCAGTACTTC. Translating it yields CSAKRPGLVRETQYF.

The V call is TRBV7-8, the J call TRBJ1-2; perhaps TRBD1 as D (6 bases). V dropped 4 bases and J dropped 6 bases, with 21 bases sitting between them. This CDR3 is built from 16 residues. CDR1 is SGHVS, CDR2 FQNEAQ, per germline. DNA for the CDR3: TGTGCCAGCAGCTACAACCCGGGACACGCAATAGATGGCTACACCTTC. Its protein is CASSYNPGHAIDGYTF. Drawing the rest from reference TRBV7-8 and TRBJ1-2, the complete variable domain is GAGVSQSPRYKVAKRGQDVALRCDPISGHVSLFWYQQALGQGPEFLTYFQNEAQLDKSGLPSDRFFAERPEGSVSTLKIQRTQQEDSAVYLCASSYNPGHAIDGYTFGSGTRLTVV.

This clonotype was counted only a few times. The V and J genes are TRBV3-1 and TRBJ2-5; D may be TRBD2 (5 bases). Trimming left V 0 bases short and J 5 bases short, with 10 bases between. Germline V gene data show CDR1 as LGHDT and CDR2 as YNNKEL (reference sequence). The CDR3 length is 14 residues. The CDR3 spells CASSQDIGGETQYF. Written as DNA, the CDR3 is TGTGCCAGCAGCCAAGATATCGGAGGCGAGACCCAGTACTTC.

This clonotype was observed a few times. V is TRBV7-2 and J is TRBJ2-3; TRBD2 aligns across 8 bases. Germline lookup yields CDR1 SGHTA and CDR2 FQGNSA. The CDR3 sequence is 14 residues long. Unmatched junction bases numbered 10, after V lost 10 bases and J lost 4 bases. As DNA, the CDR3 is TGTGCCACCACAACGCGGGGGGTGTCAGATACGCAGTATTTT. Protein sequence: CATTTRGVSDTQYF. Looking up the rest from reference TRBV7-2 and TRBJ2-3 gives the full variable domain: GAGVSQSPSNKVTEKGKDVELRCDPISGHTALYWYRQSLGQGLEFLIYFQGNSAPDKSGLPSDRFSAERTGGSVSTLTIQRTQQEDSAVYLCATTTRGVSDTQYFGPGTRLTVL.

This clonotype was seen a few times. The V and J genes are TRBV20-1 and TRBJ2-5, with 8 bases matching TRBD2. V lost 0 bases and J lost 5; bases outside the gene matches: 14. The CDR3 consists of 17 residues. Germline CDR1 reads DFQATT; CDR2 reads SNEGSKA (reference sequence). DNA for the CDR3: TGCAGTGCTAGAGAGAGGTGGGGTAGCGGGGTGAGGGAGACCCAGTACTTC. Protein product: CSARERWGSGVRETQYF.

The chain is built from TRBV7-9 and TRBJ2-7, with 9 bases that match TRBD1. The germline V gene has CDR1 SEHNR and CDR2 FQNEAQ (reference sequence). The CDR3 has 15 amino acids. V was pared by 5 bases and J by 3 bases, with 8 bases of the junction left unmatched. The CDR3 DNA follows: TGTGCCAGCAGCCAAGGTCGGGACAGGGTCTACGAGCAGTACTTC. Translating gives CASSQGRDRVYEQYF.

V usage is TRBV11-2 and J usage is TRBJ2-7; D gene ambiguous. The CDR3 has 12 amino acids. Germline V gene lookup returns CDR1 SGHAT and CDR2 FQNNGV. The V end lost 9 bases, the J end lost 3 bases, and 12 bases lay between the germline ends. The CDR3 here is CASSSTHYEQYF. Here the CDR3 DNA reads TGTGCCAGTAGTTCGACCCACTACGAGCAGTACTTC.

V usage is TRBV4-1 and J usage is TRBJ2-1; 10 bases are shared with TRBD2. CDR3 size: 16 residues. V dropped 2 bases and J dropped 10; count of bases not matched to a gene: 11. Germline V gives CDR1 MGHRA, CDR2 YSYEKL. CDR3 in amino acids: CASSQRPAGGPKEQFF. The CDR3 bases are TGCGCCAGCAGCCAAAGGCCAGCGGGGGGGCCGAAAGAGCAGTTCTTC.

This rearrangement joins TRBV29-1 to TRBJ2-5; D is perhaps TRBD1 (5 bases). The CDR3 runs to 12 residues. V dropped 8 bases and J dropped 3 bases, with 13 bases sitting between them. CDR1 is SQVTM, CDR2 ANQGSEA, per germline. CDR3 nucleotides: TGCAGCTCCGGACACCCCGAAGAGACCCAGTACTTC. Amino acid sequence: CSSGHPEETQYF.

The gene calls are TRBV7-9 and TRBJ2-5; the D gene is possibly TRBD2 (6 bases). The V end lost 5 bases, the J end lost 5 bases, and 21 bases lay between the germline ends. The germline CDR1 and CDR2 sequences are SEHNR and FQNEAQ (reference sequence). The CDR3 spans 16 residues. The CDR3 DNA follows: TGTGCCAGCAGCCCGGATTCGGGGGACGCGGGGGAGACCCAGTACTTC. It is translated as CASSPDSGDAGETQYF.

This rearrangement joins TRBV7-2 to TRBJ2-5; 7 positions match TRBD2. Germline trimming cut 7 bases from V and 7 bases from J; bases unmatched to any gene: 12. The CDR3 runs to 14 residues. Per germline, CDR1 SGHTA and CDR2 FQGNSA. Here the CDR3 DNA reads TGTGCCAGCAACCTCGGGGGAGGGAGGGGGACCCAGTACTTC. Its translation is CASNLGGGRGTQYF.

This clonotype was seen only a few times. J is TRBJ2-4 and V is TRBV5-1; D perhaps matches TRBD1 (6 bases). Trimming took off 4 bases at V and 8 bases at J, with 10 bases between the two ends. Germline loops: CDR1 SGHRS, CDR2 YFSETQ. There are 12 residues in the CDR3. For the CDR3, the DNA is TGCGCCAGCAGCGGGACATTGGACATTCAGTACTTC. Amino acid sequence: CASSGTLDIQYF.

This clonotype occurred once. This chain links TRBV9 with TRBJ2-3; 9 nucleotides match TRBD1. Germline trimming cut 3 bases from V and 6 bases from J; bases unmatched to any gene: 8. Germline V gene lookup returns CDR1 SGDLS and CDR2 YYNGEE. The CDR3 sequence is 15 residues long. CDR3 sequence: CASSAGTGISDTQYF. Here the CDR3 DNA reads TGTGCCAGCAGCGCCGGGACAGGGATTTCCGATACGCAGTATTTT.

The V and J genes are TRBV4-3 and TRBJ2-2; D possibly corresponds to TRBD2 (5 bases). The V gene's germline CDR1 is LGHNA and CDR2 YSLEER. The CDR3 loop spans 15 amino acids. Trimming took off 3 bases at V and 5 bases at J, with 13 bases between the two ends. The CDR3 loop reads CASSQRVATTGELFF. The CDR3 DNA sequence: TGCGCCAGCAGCCAGAGGGTGGCTACGACCGGGGAGCTGTTTTTT.

J is TRBJ2-5 and V is TRBV5-1; a possible D gene is TRBD2 (7 bases). Per the germline V gene, CDR1 is SGHRS and CDR2 is YFSETQ. The CDR3 has 14 residues. Trimming took 4 bases from V and 11 from J, leaving 21 bases between them. The chain's CDR3 is CASSRGAEYNEQYF. The CDR3 region has the DNA TGCGCCAGCAGCCGGGGGGCAGAATACAATGAGCAGTACTTC.

The rearrangement uses TRBV25-1 and TRBJ2-7, with D perhaps matching TRBD1 or TRBD2 (5 bases each). The CDR3 is made up of 16 amino acids. Between the trimmed V and J ends, which lost 6 bases and 0 bases, there was a span of 18 bases. Germline V lookup: CDR1 MGHDK, CDR2 SYGVNS. CDR3 nucleotide sequence: TGTGCCAGCAGCCGAGGGGTCAGCCTAAGCTCCTACGAGCAGTACTTC. Translated, it gives CASSRGVSLSSYEQYF.

Here the CDR3 DNA reads TGCGCCAGCAGCCAATCGGTACAGCAGAGCAATCAGCCCCAGCATTTT. Protein sequence: CASSQSVQQSNQPQHF. The chain couples TRBV4-1 to TRBJ1-5; D not resolved. The CDR3 has 16 amino acids. V lost 2 bases, J lost 1 base, and 12 bases lay in between. The germline CDR1 and CDR2 sequences are MGHRA and YSYEKL.

Note on this clonotype: At one end the junction does not follow the germline gene, possibly because of a read error. The chain is built from TRBV5-1 and TRBJ2-5; 7 bases line up with TRBD1. The CDR3 runs 14 residues. From germline, CDR1 is SGHRS and CDR2 YFSETQ. Written as DNA, the CDR3 is TGCGCCGGCAGCCGGGGACAGACCCAAGAGACCCAGTACTTC. Its protein is CAGSRGQTQETQYF.

J is TRBJ1-4 and V is TRBV4-1, with D possibly TRBD1 on 5 matching bases. The CDR3 loop spans 16 amino acids. Germline CDR1 reads MGHRA; CDR2 reads YSYEKL. The V gene lost 0 bases and the J gene lost 5 bases, with 13 bases spanning the gap. CDR3 amino acids: CASSQDRGHRNEKLFF. The CDR3 DNA reads as TGCGCCAGCAGCCAAGATCGCGGACACCGGAATGAAAAACTGTTTTTT.